A single sample gave rise to the 19 T cell receptor beta chains below, sequenced in a study of regulatory T cells in long-lasting Graves disease. The time point denotes: newly diagnosed GD, antithyroid drugs for less than 3 months. Following extraction of RNA from PBMCs, that RNA was used to make the TCR library. Assembly of TCR beta libraries relied on iRepertoire HTBI primers together with Arm-PCR of CDR3 regions. Each CDR3 protein gets one entry after TCRdb re-called the multiplex PCR reads with MiXCR. The sample lists 300,000 to 400,000 distinct CDR3 sequences, 15% to 20% occurring once. Material: peripheral blood mononuclear cells (PBMCs), obtained at new diagnosis, from a patient treated with antithyroid drugs. These receptors all stem from a female donor with Graves disease.

The gene calls are TRBV2 and TRBJ2-4; D is ambiguous. The V end lost 4 bases, the J end lost 2 bases, and 9 bases lay between the germline ends. Germline V gene sequence: CDR1 SNHLY, CDR2 FYNNEI. The CDR3 is 14 amino acids. In nucleotides, the CDR3 is TGTGCCAGCAGTGGGGAAGAGTCCAAAAACATTCAGTACTTC. Amino acid sequence: CASSGEESKNIQYF.

This clonotype was seen repeatedly, ten times or more. This chain joins TRBV27 and TRBJ1-1; no reliable D call. Germline CDR1 MNHEY, CDR2 SMNVEV (reference sequence). Between the trimmed V and J ends, which lost 3 bases and 5 bases, there was a span of 10 bases. This CDR3 region has 13 residues. The CDR3 nucleotides read TGTGCCAGCAGTTTCCCAGGAGCAACTGAAGCTTTCTTT. This codes for CASSFPGATEAFF.

This clonotype has a handful of counts. V usage is TRBV2 and J usage is TRBJ2-7; 9 bases map to TRBD1. CDR1 is SNHLY, CDR2 FYNNEI, per germline. V was clipped by 6 bases and J by 2 bases; unmatched bases: 5. The CDR3 extends over 14 amino acids. The CDR3 protein is CASRQGQGTYEQYF. The CDR3 coding sequence is TGTGCCAGCAGGCAGGGACAGGGAACCTACGAGCAGTACTTC.

This clonotype was seen ten or more times. This rearrangement joins TRBV28 to TRBJ1-4, with a tentative D call TRBD1 (6 bases). The CDR3 is made up of 14 amino acids. CDR1 and CDR2 from the germline V gene are MDHEN and SYDVKM. The V end lost 5 bases, the J end lost 7 bases, and 14 bases lay between the germline ends. In DNA, the CDR3 is TGTGCCAGCAGTGTTCAGTTGGGGGCTGAAAAACTGTTTTTT. Translated: CASSVQLGAEKLFF.

This clonotype has just a few counts. The V call is TRBV20-1, the J call TRBJ1-1; D ambiguous. The germline V gene has CDR1 DFQATT and CDR2 SNEGSKA (reference sequence). Trimming removed 3 bases from V and 4 bases from J, with 6 bases in between. This CDR3 has 11 residues. CDR3 nucleotides: TGCAGTGCTAGTCTCTCCACTGAAGCTTTCTTT. This codes for CSASLSTEAFF.

This clonotype was recorded many times. The chain combines TRBV27 with TRBJ1-1, with D maybe TRBD1 (5 bases). The V end was cut by 2 bases, the J end by 1 base, with 11 bases between. CDR3 size: 15 residues. Looked up from germline, CDR1 is MNHEY and CDR2 is SMNVEV (reference sequence). This chain's CDR3 is CASSLQGLTNTEAFF. The CDR3 region has the DNA TGTGCCAGCAGTTTACAGGGACTTACGAACACTGAAGCTTTCTTT.

This clonotype was seen repeatedly, ten times or more. The V gene is TRBV20-1, the J gene TRBJ2-1; maybe TRBD2 (6 bases). V lost 1 base to trimming and J lost 0 bases, with 16 bases between them. Germline V gene sequence: CDR1 DFQATT, CDR2 SNEGSKA (reference sequence). The CDR3 has 17 residues. In DNA, the CDR3 is TGCAGTGCTAGAGGGGGAGGATCCGGGAGCTCCTACAATGAGCAGTTCTTC. Protein sequence: CSARGGGSGSSYNEQFF.

This clonotype occurred once. This sequence may be a read error, since a much larger clone differs from it by one base. J is TRBJ1-2 and V is TRBV7-9; D may be TRBD1 (5 bases). Germline CDR1 SEHNR, CDR2 FQNEAQ (reference sequence). V dropped 0 bases and J dropped 4 bases, with 15 bases sitting between them. The length of the CDR3 is 16 residues. The CDR3 loop is CASSLATETGIYGYTF. CDR3 DNA: TGTGCCAGCAGCTTAGCCACCGAAACAGGCATCTATGGCTACACCTTC.

The V and J genes are TRBV2 and TRBJ1-2, with TRBD1 matching over 8 bases. The germline V gene encodes CDR1 SNHLY and CDR2 FYNNEI. V was clipped by 2 bases and J by 2 bases; unmatched bases: 10. CDR3 length: 17 amino acids. The CDR3 here is CASSESQGARENYGYTF. CDR3 sequence (DNA): TGTGCCAGCAGTGAATCCCAGGGGGCGCGGGAAAACTATGGCTACACCTTC.

This clonotype was seen ten or more times. J is TRBJ2-1 and V is TRBV11-1; D not resolved. The V end lost 5 bases, the J end lost 0 bases, and 23 bases lay between the germline ends. This CDR3 has 19 residues. CDR1 is SGHAT and CDR2 is FQDESV in the germline V gene (reference sequence). The CDR3 DNA reads as TGTGCCAGCAGCATCTATAAGTCGTTCGGGCCCGACTCCTACAATGAGCAGTTCTTC. This translates into CASSIYKSFGPDSYNEQFF.

This clonotype was detected many times. The conserved final phenylalanine or tryptophan is absent from the CDR3, which likely points to a read error. No DNA is shown, since the ends of the CDR3 on it are uncertain; the CDR3 is the one TCRdb lists. The chain joins TRBV28 to TRBJ2-1; the table's D call, TRBD2, has no DNA check behind it. The length of the CDR3 is 11 amino acids, counting both ends. Germline V gives CDR1 MDHEN, CDR2 SYDVKM. The CDR3 spells CASSSSLASAE.

This clonotype was picked up a small number of times. The chain links TRBV5-6 to TRBJ2-2; tentatively, D is TRBD2 (7 bases). The CDR3 contains 15 residues. With 7 bases removed from V and 4 bases from J, the gap between germline ends came to 17 bases. Germline-derived CDR1 and CDR2 are SGHDT and YYEEEE. The CDR3 DNA reads TGTGCCAGCCGCCGAGGGGGGGACGGCACCGGGGAGCTGTTTTTT. Translating it yields CASRRGGDGTGELFF.

This clonotype was counted many times. The J gene is TRBJ2-7, the V gene TRBV5-1; no firm D call. Germline lookup yields CDR1 SGHRS and CDR2 YFSETQ. Trimming left V 0 bases short and J 3 bases short, with 7 bases between. The CDR3 has 13 residues. CDR3 DNA: TGCGCCAGCAGCTTGGCCCAGGACTACGAGCAGTACTTC. Translating gives CASSLAQDYEQYF.

In its sample, this clonotype was seen many times. The chain joins TRBV27 to TRBJ1-6; D remains unclear. V lost 2 bases, J lost 0 bases, and 8 bases lay in between. The CDR3 has 16 residues. Germline CDR1 MNHEY, CDR2 SMNVEV (reference sequence). Written as DNA, the CDR3 is TGTGCCAGCAGTTTAATGGGTAGCTCCTATAATTCACCCCTCCACTTT. It encodes CASSLMGSSYNSPLHF.

The chain links TRBV10-3 to TRBJ2-1, with 13 bases aligning to TRBD2. Germline assignment: CDR1 ENHRY and CDR2 SYGVKD. Trimming removed 3 bases from V and 10 bases from J; junction bases left unmatched: 9. CDR3 length equals 16 residues. DNA of the CDR3: TGTGCCATCAGTGACCTCAGACTAGCGGGAGGCGACGAGCAGTTCTTC. Residues: CAISDLRLAGGDEQFF.

This clonotype was counted ten times or more. The J gene is TRBJ2-7, the V gene TRBV19; the match to TRBD2 covers 10 bases. Trimming at V came to 6 bases and at J to 1 base, leaving 9 bases not matched to a gene. This CDR3 region has 16 residues. Germline loops: CDR1 LNHDA, CDR2 SQIVND (reference sequence). CDR3 sequence: CASSPNLAGASYEQYF. The CDR3 DNA sequence: TGTGCCAGTAGCCCCAACCTAGCGGGAGCTTCCTACGAGCAGTACTTC.

The V call is TRBV3-1, the J call TRBJ1-6; D remains ambiguous. Trimming cost V 4 bases and J 7 bases, with 8 bases left between them. The germline CDR1 and CDR2 sequences are LGHDT and YNNKEL (reference sequence). This CDR3 is 13 amino acids long. In DNA form, the CDR3 reads TGTGCCAGCAGCCTTACGGACAATTCACCCCTCCACTTT. Translated: CASSLTDNSPLHF.

This clonotype was counted many times. This chain connects TRBV9 to TRBJ2-3; D possibly corresponds to TRBD2 (6 bases). V shed 3 bases and J shed 5 bases, with 13 bases lying between them. Germline values: CDR1 SGDLS, CDR2 YYNGEE. This CDR3 is built from 14 residues. The CDR3 bases are TGTGCCAGCAGCGCCTCGGGGAGGTTAGATACGCAGTATTTT. This sequence encodes CASSASGRLDTQYF.

This clonotype was counted many times. This sequence joins TRBV5-6 and TRBJ1-2; D might be TRBD1 (5 bases). The germline V gene encodes CDR1 SGHDT and CDR2 YYEEEE. V shed 0 bases and J shed 8 bases, with 14 bases lying between them. This CDR3 spans 14 amino acids. CDR3 nucleotides: TGTGCCAGCAGCTTGGTACGTCAGGGAGGCGGCTACACCTTC. Its protein product is CASSLVRQGGGYTF.